This is a list of T cell receptor beta chains from one sample in a study of a mutant IDH1 vaccine in newly diagnosed glioma. Antigen specificity for these receptors is unknown. TCRdb keeps only in-frame clones here, not all; method: immunoSEQ multiplex PCR. The table includes roughly 130,000 clones, roughly 75% detected once. Material: PBMCs, obtained from a glioma patient whose treatment included an IDH1 peptide vaccine. The receptor source for this set is a man in his forties or fifties with glioma. CDR3s include the opening cysteine and the closing phenylalanine or tryptophan.

>TRBV10-3|TRBJ1-1
CAISLGQDVGTEAFF
>TRBV19|TRBJ1-5
CASTRVNQPQHF
>TRBV18|TRBJ2-7
CASSLRDRGPYEQYF
>TRBV6-5|TRBJ2-1
CASSFFLGTVYNEQFF
>TRBV5-1|TRBJ2-2
CASSWAGSNTGELFF
>TRBV15|TRBJ1-2
CATRGRDRNGYTF
>TRBV7-2|TRBJ2-3
CASSSRRATQYF
>TRBV29-1|TRBJ2-7
CSVTLAGVFYEQYF
>TRBV14|TRBJ2-7
CASSQVGAGPYEQYF
>TRBV12-1|TRBJ2-3
CASSFGDQLFTDTQYF
>TRBV6-5|TRBJ1-4
CASRAGGRNEKLFF
>TRBV18|TRBJ1-1
CASSPKGEGTEAFF
>TRBV30|TRBJ2-7
CAWKGDAYEQYF
>TRBV4-2|TRBJ2-4
CASSQGRDLDIQYF
>TRBV5-4|TRBJ2-3
CASSITGTDTDTQYF
>TRBV27|TRBJ1-1
CASRGRDRGPEAFF
>TRBV10-3|TRBJ1-2
CAITSGNTGYTF
>TRBV7-6|TRBJ2-7
CASSPGQGGPYEQYF
>TRBV5-6|TRBJ1-5
CASSLSRGLKQPQHF
>TRBV5-4|TRBJ2-4
CASSTPGSPSIQYF
>TRBV4-3|TRBJ2-1
CASSPNTRNNEQFF
>TRBV2|TRBJ2-3
CASSKLAANTDTQYF
>TRBV6-6|TRBJ1-2
CASSLTGNYGYTF
>TRBV27|TRBJ1-2
CASSLGSRGYGYTF
>TRBV4-2|TRBJ2-7
CASSQSGTSYEQYF
>TRBV14|TRBJ2-2
CASGRQGLNTGELFF
>TRBV2|TRBJ1-1
CATTHRAMNTEAFF
>TRBV7-6|TRBJ2-7
CASSLQGGDEQYF
>TRBV6-5|TRBJ2-7
CASSLGLAEYEQYF
>TRBV5-1|TRBJ2-7
CASSLPRPGETYEQYF
>TRBV9|TRBJ2-3
CASSVSGTSGVTDTQYF
>TRBV23-1|TRBJ2-7
CASSQNREWAYEQYF
>TRBV4-1|TRBJ1-2
CASSPPVGARYGYTF
>TRBV14|TRBJ1-4
CASSQEQGGLFF
>TRBV7-7|TRBJ2-7
CASSLRDNSYEQYF
>TRBV6-1|TRBJ2-4
CASRMGRPAKNIQYF
>TRBV14|TRBJ2-7
CASSPLAGTSVYEQYF
>TRBV2|TRBJ2-5
CASSETPGRETQYF
>TRBV6-5|TRBJ2-7
CASSKQVWSYEQYF
>TRBV12-5|TRBJ2-3
CASGPRLHDTQYF
>TRBV19|TRBJ1-1
CASRHRGPVTEAFF